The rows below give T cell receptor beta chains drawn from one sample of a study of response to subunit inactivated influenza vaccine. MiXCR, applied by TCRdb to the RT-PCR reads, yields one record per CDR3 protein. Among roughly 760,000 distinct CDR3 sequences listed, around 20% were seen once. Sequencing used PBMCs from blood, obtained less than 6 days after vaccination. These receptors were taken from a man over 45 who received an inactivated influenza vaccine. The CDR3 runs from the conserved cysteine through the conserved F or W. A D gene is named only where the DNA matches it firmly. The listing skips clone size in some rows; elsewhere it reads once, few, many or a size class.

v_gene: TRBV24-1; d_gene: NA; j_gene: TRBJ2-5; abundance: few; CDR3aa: CATSDLRAQYF; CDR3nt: TGTGCCACCAGTGATTTAAGGGCCCAGTACTTC
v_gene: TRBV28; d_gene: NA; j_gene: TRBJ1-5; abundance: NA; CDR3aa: CASSTPRATGNQPQHF; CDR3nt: TGTGCCAGCAGTACCCCCAGGGCCACGGGCAATCAGCCCCAGCATTTT
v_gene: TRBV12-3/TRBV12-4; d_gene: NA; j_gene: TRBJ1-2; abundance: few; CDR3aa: CASSLGLTYGYTF; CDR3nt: TGTGCCAGCAGTTTAGGCCTTACCTATGGCTACACCTTC
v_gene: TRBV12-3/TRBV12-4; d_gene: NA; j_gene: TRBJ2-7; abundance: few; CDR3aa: CASSLMLNYEQYF; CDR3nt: TGTGCCAGCAGTTTGATGCTAAACTACGAGCAGTACTTC
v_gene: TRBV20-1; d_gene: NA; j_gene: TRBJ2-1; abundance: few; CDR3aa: CSARPHSSYYNEQFF; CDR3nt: TGCAGTGCTAGACCCCACAGCTCCTACTACAATGAGCAGTTCTTC
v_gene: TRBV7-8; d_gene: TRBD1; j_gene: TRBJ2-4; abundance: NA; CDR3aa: CASSSAGQGANIQYF; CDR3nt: TGTGCCAGCAGCTCAGCAGGACAGGGGGCAAACATTCAGTACTTC
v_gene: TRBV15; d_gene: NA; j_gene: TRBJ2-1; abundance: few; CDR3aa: CATSRDQRPEGEQFF; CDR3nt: TGTGCCACCAGCAGAGATCAAAGACCCGAGGGTGAGCAGTTCTTC
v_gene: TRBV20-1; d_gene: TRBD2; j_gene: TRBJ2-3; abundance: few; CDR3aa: CSARGKRELTDTQYF; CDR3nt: TGCAGTGCTAGAGGGAAGCGGGAGTTAACAGATACGCAGTATTTT
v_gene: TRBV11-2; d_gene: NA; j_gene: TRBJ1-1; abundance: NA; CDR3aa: CASSLAGTTEAFF; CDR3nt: TGTGCCAGCAGCTTAGCCGGGACCACTGAAGCTTTCTTT
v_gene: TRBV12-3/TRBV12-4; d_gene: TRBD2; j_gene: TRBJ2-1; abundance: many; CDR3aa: CASSSLAGGRNEQFF; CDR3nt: TGTGCCAGCAGTTCATTAGCGGGGGGGCGCAATGAGCAGTTCTTC
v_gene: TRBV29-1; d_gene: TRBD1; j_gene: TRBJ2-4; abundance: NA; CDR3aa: CSVEVLDRPKNIQYF; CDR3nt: TGCAGCGTTGAGGTCCTGGACAGGCCCAAAAACATTCAGTACTTC
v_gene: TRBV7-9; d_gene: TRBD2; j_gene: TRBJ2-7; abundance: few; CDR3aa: CASSIQAGVYEQYF; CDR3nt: TGTGCCAGCAGCATTCAAGCGGGGGTTTACGAGCAGTACTTC
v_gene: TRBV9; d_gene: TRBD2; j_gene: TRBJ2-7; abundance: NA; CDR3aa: CASSLSGMASSYEQYF; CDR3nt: TGTGCCAGCAGCTTAAGCGGGATGGCAAGCTCCTACGAGCAGTACTTC
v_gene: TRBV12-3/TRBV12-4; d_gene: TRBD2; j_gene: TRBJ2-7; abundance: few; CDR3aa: CASSQGLVGEQYF; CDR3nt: TGTGCCAGCAGTCAGGGACTAGTGGGTGAGCAGTACTTC
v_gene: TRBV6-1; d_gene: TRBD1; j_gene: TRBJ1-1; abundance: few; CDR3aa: CASSPAGTVGEAFF; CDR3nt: TGTGCCAGCAGCCCGGCGGGGACAGTCGGTGAAGCTTTCTTT
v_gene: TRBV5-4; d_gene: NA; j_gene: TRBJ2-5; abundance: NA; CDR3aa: CASSLQLGGRIQETQYF; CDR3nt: TGTGCCAGCAGCCTCCAACTGGGGGGACGGATCCAAGAGACCCAGTACTTC
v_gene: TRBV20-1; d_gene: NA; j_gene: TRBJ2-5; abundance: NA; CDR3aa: CSARTAEETQYF; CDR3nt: TGCAGTGCTAGGACAGCAGAAGAGACCCAGTACTTC
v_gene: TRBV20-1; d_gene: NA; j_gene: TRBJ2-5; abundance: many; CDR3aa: CSAPDLGVTTQYF; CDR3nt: TGCAGTGCTCCGGATTTAGGGGTAACAACCCAGTACTTC
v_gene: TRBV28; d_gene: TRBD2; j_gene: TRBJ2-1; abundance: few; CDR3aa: CASSQQGLAGGRNEQFF; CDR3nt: TGTGCCAGCAGTCAGCAGGGACTAGCGGGAGGGCGGAATGAGCAGTTCTTC
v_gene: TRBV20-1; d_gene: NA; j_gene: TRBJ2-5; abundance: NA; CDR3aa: CSARDDTVGQGETQYF; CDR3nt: TGCAGTGCTAGAGACGATACTGTGGGCCAAGGGGAGACCCAGTACTTC
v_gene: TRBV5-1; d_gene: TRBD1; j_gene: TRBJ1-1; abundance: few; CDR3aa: CASSLAQGANTEAFF; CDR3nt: TGCGCCAGCAGCTTGGCCCAGGGGGCGAACACTGAAGCTTTCTTT
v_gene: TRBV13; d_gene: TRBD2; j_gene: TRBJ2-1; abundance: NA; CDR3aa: CASSWGGRLEQFF; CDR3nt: TGTGCCAGCAGCTGGGGGGGTAGGCTTGAGCAGTTCTTC
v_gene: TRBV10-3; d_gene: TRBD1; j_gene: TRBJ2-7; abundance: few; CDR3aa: CAISESVRTGLQYF; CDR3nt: TGTGCCATCAGTGAGTCGGTTCGGACAGGCCTTCAGTACTTC
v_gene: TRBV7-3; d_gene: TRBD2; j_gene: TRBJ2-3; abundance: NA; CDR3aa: CASSLIPGTSQTDTQYF; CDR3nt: TGTGCCAGCAGCTTAATTCCGGGGACTAGTCAGACAGATACGCAGTATTTT
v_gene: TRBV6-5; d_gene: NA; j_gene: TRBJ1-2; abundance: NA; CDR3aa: CASSFTPSNYGYTF; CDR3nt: TGTGCCAGCAGTTTCACCCCCTCAAACTATGGCTACACCTTC
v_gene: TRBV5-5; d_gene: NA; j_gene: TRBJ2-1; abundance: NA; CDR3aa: CASSWIAAEQFF; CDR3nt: TGTGCCAGCAGCTGGATAGCGGCAGAGCAGTTCTTC
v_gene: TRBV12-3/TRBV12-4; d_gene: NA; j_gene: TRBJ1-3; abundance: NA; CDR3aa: CASSLVPIRAGNTIYF; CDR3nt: TGTGCCAGCAGTTTAGTTCCAATACGGGCTGGAAACACCATATATTTT
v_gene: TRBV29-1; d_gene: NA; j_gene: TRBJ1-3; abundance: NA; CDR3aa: CSVVLDWGNTIYF; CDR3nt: TGCAGCGTTGTCTTGGACTGGGGAAACACCATATATTTT
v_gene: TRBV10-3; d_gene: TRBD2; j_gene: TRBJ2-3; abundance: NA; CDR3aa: CAISDREGDTQYF; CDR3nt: TGTGCCATCAGTGACAGGGAGGGAGATACGCAGTATTTT
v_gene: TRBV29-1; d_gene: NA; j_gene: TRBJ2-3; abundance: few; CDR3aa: CSVEVVRERRDTQYF; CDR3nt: TGCAGCGTTGAAGTGGTACGGGAGAGGAGAGATACGCAGTATTTT
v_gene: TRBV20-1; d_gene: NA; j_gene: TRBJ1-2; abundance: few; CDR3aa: CSARVREGMGSYGYTF; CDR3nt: TGCAGTGCTAGAGTCCGGGAGGGGATGGGTTCCTATGGCTACACCTTC
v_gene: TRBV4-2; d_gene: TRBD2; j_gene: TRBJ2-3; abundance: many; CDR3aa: CASSRFGTSGGADTDTQYF; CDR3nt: TGTGCCAGCAGCCGTTTCGGGACTAGCGGGGGGGCCGACACAGATACGCAGTATTTT
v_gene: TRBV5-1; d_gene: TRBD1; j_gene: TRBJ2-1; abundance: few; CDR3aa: CASSPGGSDEQFF; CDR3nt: TGCGCCAGCAGCCCAGGGGGCTCCGATGAGCAGTTCTTC
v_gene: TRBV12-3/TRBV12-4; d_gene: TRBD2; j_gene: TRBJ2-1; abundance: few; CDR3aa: CACSSPLKTSGSYNEQFF; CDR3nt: TGTGCCTGCAGTTCCCCCTTAAAAACTAGCGGGAGCTACAATGAGCAGTTCTTC
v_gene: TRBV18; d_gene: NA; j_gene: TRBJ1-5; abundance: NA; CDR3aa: CASSPSGTNQPQHF; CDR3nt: TGTGCCAGCTCACCCTCAGGGACGAATCAGCCCCAGCATTTT
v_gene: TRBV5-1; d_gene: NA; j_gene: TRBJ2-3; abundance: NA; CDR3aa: CASSERTASLDTQYF; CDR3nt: TGCGCCAGCAGCGAACGGACAGCTTCCCTAGATACGCAGTATTTT
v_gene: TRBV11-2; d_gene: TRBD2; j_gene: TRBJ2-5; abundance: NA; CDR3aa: CASRIRVGLASQETQYF; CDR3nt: TGTGCCAGCAGAATTAGGGTGGGACTAGCGTCCCAAGAGACCCAGTACTTC
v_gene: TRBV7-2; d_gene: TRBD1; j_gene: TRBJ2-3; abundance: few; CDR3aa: CASRVMAGTGLVDTQYF; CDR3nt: TGTGCCAGCAGAGTAATGGCCGGGACAGGGTTAGTGGATACGCAGTATTTT
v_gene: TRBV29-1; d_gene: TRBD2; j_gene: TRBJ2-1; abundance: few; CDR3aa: CSVEQAGGGTAEQFF; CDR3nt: TGCAGCGTTGAGCAAGCGGGAGGGGGAACGGCTGAGCAGTTCTTC
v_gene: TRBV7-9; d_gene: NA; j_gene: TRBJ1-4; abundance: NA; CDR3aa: CASSLEWAAEKLFF; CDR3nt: TGTGCCAGCAGCTTAGAGTGGGCTGCTGAAAAACTGTTTTTT
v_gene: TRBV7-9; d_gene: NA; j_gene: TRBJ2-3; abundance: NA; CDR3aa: CASSYTGSSTDTQYF; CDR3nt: TGTGCCAGCAGCTATACAGGATCTAGCACAGATACGCAGTATTTT
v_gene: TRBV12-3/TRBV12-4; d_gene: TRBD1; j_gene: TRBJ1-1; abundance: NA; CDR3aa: CASSGTGGRTEAFF; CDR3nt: TGTGCCAGCAGTGGAACAGGGGGCCGGACTGAAGCTTTCTTT
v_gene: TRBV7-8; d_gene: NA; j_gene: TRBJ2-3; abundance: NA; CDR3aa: CASSLAAGTRTQYF; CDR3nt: TGTGCCAGCAGCTTAGCTGCGGGAACCCGGACGCAGTATTTT
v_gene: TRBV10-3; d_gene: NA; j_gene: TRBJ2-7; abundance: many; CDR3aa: CAITHDSGSYEQYF; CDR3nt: TGTGCCATCACCCATGATAGCGGATCCTACGAGCAGTACTTC
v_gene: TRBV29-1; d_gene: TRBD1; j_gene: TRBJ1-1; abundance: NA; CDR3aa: CSVVGQLNTEAFF; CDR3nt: TGCAGCGTTGTGGGACAGTTGAACACTGAAGCTTTCTTT
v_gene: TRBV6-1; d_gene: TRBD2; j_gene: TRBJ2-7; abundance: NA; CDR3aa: CASRHHLAGVGSEQYF; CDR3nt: TGTGCCAGCAGGCACCACTTAGCGGGAGTCGGCAGCGAGCAGTACTTC
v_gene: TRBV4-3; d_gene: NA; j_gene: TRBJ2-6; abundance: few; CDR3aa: CASSQDGRNSGANVLTF; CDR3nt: TGCGCCAGCAGCCAGGACGGACGGAACTCTGGGGCCAACGTCCTGACTTTC
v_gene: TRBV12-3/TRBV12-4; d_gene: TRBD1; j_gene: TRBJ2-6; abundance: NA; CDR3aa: CASSPAGTGTTSSGANVLTF; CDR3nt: TGTGCCAGCAGTCCCGCCGGGACAGGCACGACGAGCTCTGGGGCCAACGTCCTGACTTTC
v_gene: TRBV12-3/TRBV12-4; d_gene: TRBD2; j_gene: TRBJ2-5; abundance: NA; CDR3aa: CASSLGSGLAGNHGLAQYF; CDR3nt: TGTGCCAGCAGCCTAGGTTCGGGTCTAGCGGGGAATCACGGGCTGGCCCAGTACTTC
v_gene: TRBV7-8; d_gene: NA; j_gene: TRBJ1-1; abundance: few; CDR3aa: CASSMDRYNTEAFF; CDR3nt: TGTGCCAGCAGCATGGACAGATACAACACTGAAGCTTTCTTT
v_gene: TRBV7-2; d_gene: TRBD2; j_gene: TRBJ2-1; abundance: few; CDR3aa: CASRTRWGLVFNEQFF; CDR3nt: TGTGCCAGCAGGACAAGGTGGGGACTAGTGTTCAATGAGCAGTTCTTC
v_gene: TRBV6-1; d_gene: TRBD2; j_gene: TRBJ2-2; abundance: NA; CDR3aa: CATPGLSGGNTGELFF; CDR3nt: TGTGCCACCCCGGGACTATCGGGTGGGAACACCGGGGAGCTGTTTTTT
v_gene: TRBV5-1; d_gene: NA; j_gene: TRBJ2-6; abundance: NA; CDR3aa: CASSLSESSRSGANVLTF; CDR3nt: TGCGCCAGCAGCTTGTCCGAATCAAGTAGATCTGGGGCCAACGTCCTGACTTTC
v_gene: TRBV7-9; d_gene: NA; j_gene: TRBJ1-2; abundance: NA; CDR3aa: CASSQIRGPSTGYTF; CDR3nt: TGTGCCAGCAGCCAGATCAGGGGACCCTCAACTGGCTACACCTTC
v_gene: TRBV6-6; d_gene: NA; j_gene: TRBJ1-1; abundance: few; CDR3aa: CASSTRDGGEAFF; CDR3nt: TGTGCCAGCAGTACTCGGGACGGAGGTGAAGCTTTCTTT
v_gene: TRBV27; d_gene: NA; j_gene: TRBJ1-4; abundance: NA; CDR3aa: CASSLRGRGNEKLFF; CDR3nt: TGTGCCAGCAGTTTACGGGGCAGGGGAAACGAAAAACTGTTTTTT
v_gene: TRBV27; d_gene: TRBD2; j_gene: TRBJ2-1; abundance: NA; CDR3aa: CASSFGTSGRAEQFF; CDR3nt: TGTGCCAGCAGTTTCGGGACTAGCGGGAGGGCTGAGCAGTTCTTC
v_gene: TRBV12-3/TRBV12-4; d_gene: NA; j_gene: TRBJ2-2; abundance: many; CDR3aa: CASSIVGPGELFF; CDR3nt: TGTGCCAGCAGTATTGTCGGCCCCGGGGAGCTGTTTTTT
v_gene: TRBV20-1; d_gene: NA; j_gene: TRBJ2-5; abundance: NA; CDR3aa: CSARPASGWSQYF; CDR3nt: TGCAGTGCTAGACCAGCATCGGGCTGGTCCCAGTACTTC